This TCR beta chain stems from a study of PD-1 blockade in classical Hodgkin lymphoma. Overall study findings and caveats: CD4+ TCR diversity, unlike CD8+, climbed significantly by C4D1. TCR diversity at baseline was reported to be reduced in newly diagnosed patients relative to healthy donors.

The ends were cut back, 3 bases at V and 3 bases at J, with 14 bases in the middle. This CDR3 comprises 14 residues. CDR1 and CDR2 from the germline V gene are GTSNPN and SVGIG (reference sequence). Data came from immunoSEQ multiplex PCR; TCRdb stores just in-frame clones and leaves some out. The sample records around 25,000 clones, around 80% being singletons. Autologous stem cell transplantation was followed by relapse in every patient, and brentuximab vedotin exposure varied. Of note for this clone: The antigen is not known.

The source is a human donor with classical Hodgkin lymphoma. The chain employs TRBV30 and TRBJ1-2, with D possibly TRBD1 on 5 matching bases. Specimen: peripheral blood mononuclear cells (PBMCs), collected before the second cycle of nivolumab. CDR3 in DNA: TGTGCCTGGAGGGGGCCGGGAGAGTACTATGGCTACACCTTC. Protein: CAWRGPGEYYGYTF.